A single T cell receptor beta chain is shown here with its context. Its antigen is unknown. Profiled with immunoSEQ multiplex PCR; TCRdb holds only in-frame clones, not every one. Of a few thousand clones listed, roughly 24% are singletons. This sample is drawn from a study of T cells in localized non-small cell lung cancer. Regarding the study as a whole: Exceeding tumor, uninvolved adjacent lung had the highest T cell clonality. Adjacent lung held a median roughly 50 of the top 100 tumor clones. It remains possible that heterogeneity exists, since only one tumor region was sequenced.

V was cut by 3 bases and J by 5 bases, with 16 bases left in between. In germline, CDR1 is KGHSH, CDR2 LQKENI. The length of the CDR3 is 15 residues. Sample: lung tumor tissue, taken before any cancer treatment. This TCR was recovered from a man aged 40 to 75 with stage II squamous cell lung carcinoma. The chain joins TRBV18 to TRBJ1-2; D remains unclear. For the CDR3, the DNA is TGTGCCAGCTCACCCGCTGGTACGGCTGGATATGGCTACACCTTC. Its protein product is CASSPAGTAGYGYTF.